The 25 T cell receptor beta chains in this list originate from one sample, sequenced in a study of OX40 agonist ivuxolimab in advanced cancers. Sequencing used immunoSEQ multiplex PCR; TCRdb keeps in-frame clones, though not all of them. Of 48,000 or so clones listed, about 88% were seen once; the top ten hold 1% to 1.3%. This specimen consisted of CD4+ or CD8+ T cells sorted from blood, obtained in a trial of the OX40 agonist ivuxolimab. These receptors all stem from an adult with an advanced solid tumor such as melanoma, head and neck, liver or kidney cancer.

In its sample, this clone was seen once. The rearrangement uses TRBV7-8 and TRBJ2-7, with 9 nucleotides matching TRBD2. Looked up from germline, CDR1 is SGHVS and CDR2 is FQNEAQ. The CDR3 covers 19 residues. Trimming took 1 base from V and 1 from J; bases not matched to a gene: 14. The CDR3 bases are TGTGCCAGCAGCTTAGGTGTGACAGGGACGGCGGGAGGGTCCTACGAGCAGTACTTC. As protein: CASSLGVTGTAGGSYEQYF.

The chain has TRBV10-3 and TRBJ2-3, with 13 bases aligning to TRBD2. The CDR3 is 16 amino acids. Germline V CDR1 and CDR2: ENHRY, SYGVKD. The V and J ends lost 2 bases and 6 bases, in that order; junction bases with no gene match: 5. The CDR3 DNA reads TGTGCCATCAGTGAGGGACTAGCGGGAGCTTCCGATACGCAGTATTTT. It codes for CAISEGLAGASDTQYF.

The gene calls are TRBV4-3 and TRBJ2-7; the D call may be TRBD1 or TRBD2 (7 bases each). The V and J ends lost 0 bases and 6 bases respectively, with 18 bases between them. Germline CDR1 is LGHNA and CDR2 is YSLEER. This CDR3 has 16 residues. The CDR3 bases are TGCGCCAGCAGCCAAGAGCCCCCAGGGGGAGGGTCCGAGCAGTACTTC. As protein: CASSQEPPGGGSEQYF.

The chain is built from TRBV13 and TRBJ2-2, with TRBD1 matching over 8 bases. The CDR3 has 17 amino acids. Germline lookup yields CDR1 PRHDT and CDR2 FYEKMQ (reference sequence). Trimming took 5 bases from V and 4 from J; bases not matched to a gene: 12. Here the CDR3 DNA reads TGTGCCAGCAGCCCGGTGGGGTGGACAGGGAGCACCGGGGAGCTGTTTTTT. Translated, it gives CASSPVGWTGSTGELFF.

V is TRBV7-3 and J is TRBJ2-3; D uncertain. The germline V gene has CDR1 SGHTA and CDR2 FQGTGA. V dropped 2 bases and J dropped 2 bases, with 8 bases sitting between them. This CDR3 spans 14 amino acids. The CDR3 region has the DNA TGTGCCAGCAGCTTATTAGGACCCACAGATACGCAGTATTTT. This sequence encodes CASSLLGPTDTQYF.

In its sample, this clone was seen once. The rearrangement links TRBV6-6 to TRBJ2-7, with 8 nucleotides matching TRBD1. Germline CDR1 reads MNHNY; CDR2 reads SVGAGI (reference sequence). The CDR3 is made up of 14 amino acids. Trimming cost V 5 bases and J 6 bases; bases outside gene matches: 9. The CDR3 coding sequence is TGTGCCAGCAGTAGAGACAGGGGTTTTTCCGAGCAGTACTTC. Its translation: CASSRDRGFSEQYF.

CDR3 nucleotide sequence: TGTGCCAGCAGTCAAGGGGACCCGAGGTTGTACGAGCAGTACTTC. This codes for CASSQGDPRLYEQYF. The genes are TRBV7-2 and TRBJ2-7, with D possibly called TRBD1 or TRBD2 (5 bases each). The CDR3 totals 15 residues. In germline, CDR1 is SGHTA, CDR2 FQGNSA. Trimming took off 6 bases at V and 4 bases at J, with 19 bases between the two ends.

The genes are TRBV15 and TRBJ2-2; D perhaps matches TRBD1 (5 bases). Germline V gene lookup returns CDR1 LNHNV and CDR2 YYDKDF (reference sequence). With 1 base removed from V and 3 bases from J, the gap between germline ends came to 12 bases. The CDR3 consists of 16 residues. The CDR3 DNA follows: TGTGCCACCAGCAGAGGCGGCAGGGCGTACACCGGGGAGCTGTTTTTT. Its translation is CATSRGGRAYTGELFF.

This clone has a handful of counts. V usage is TRBV6-1 and J usage is TRBJ2-7; 9 bases fit TRBD1. The germline V gene encodes CDR1 MNHNS and CDR2 SASEGT. The V and J ends lost 4 bases and 2 bases, in that order; junction bases with no gene match: 6. The CDR3 covers 15 residues. The CDR3 DNA reads TGTGCCAGCAGTGCAGGTAGGACAGGGGCCTACGAGCAGTACTTC. Residues: CASSAGRTGAYEQYF.

This chain uses TRBV2 with TRBJ1-2; D call uncertain. V lost 4 bases and J 1 base, leaving 4 bases between the germline ends. The CDR3 has 12 residues. CDR1 is SNHLY, CDR2 FYNNEI, per germline. The CDR3 region is CASSGVNYGYTF. The CDR3 bases are TGTGCCAGCAGTGGGGTTAACTATGGCTACACCTTC.

The chain uses TRBV7-3 and TRBJ1-2; TRBD1 aligns across 7 bases. CDR3 length: 15 amino acids. The trim removed 7 bases at V and 2 bases at J, leaving 10 bases unmatched. Germline CDR1 and CDR2: SGHTA and FQGTGA. CDR3 sequence: CASTHWGQSNYGYTF. The CDR3 coding sequence is TGTGCCAGCACCCACTGGGGACAGTCGAACTATGGCTACACCTTC.

This chain connects TRBV7-9 to TRBJ2-3; tentatively, D is TRBD1 or TRBD2 (6 bases each). Trimming removed 3 bases at V and 9 bases at J, with 13 bases between. Per the germline V gene, CDR1 is SEHNR and CDR2 is FQNEAQ (reference sequence). This CDR3 spans 13 amino acids. The CDR3 DNA is TGTGCCAGCAGCTTCCAACAGGGAGGCACGCAGTATTTT. Translated, it gives CASSFQQGGTQYF.

This chain links TRBV5-1 with TRBJ2-5; 9 bases align to TRBD2. Trimming cost V 7 bases and J 4 bases; bases outside gene matches: 14. Germline V gene data show CDR1 as SGHRS and CDR2 as YFSETQ. The CDR3 extends over 16 amino acids. The CDR3 region is CASSRAGGLEGETQYF. CDR3 coding DNA: TGCGCCAGCTCACGAGCGGGGGGCCTAGAGGGAGAGACCCAGTACTTC.

The chain has TRBV28 and TRBJ1-4; tentative D call: TRBD1 (6 bases). Germline assignment: CDR1 MDHEN and CDR2 SYDVKM. Trimming removed 5 bases from V and 5 bases from J, with 15 bases in between. This CDR3 region has 15 residues. The CDR3 DNA follows: TGTGCCAGCAGTCCTAGCCGGGGGGGCAATGAAAAACTGTTTTTT. Translation: CASSPSRGGNEKLFF.

In its sample, this clone was seen once. This chain connects TRBV23-1 to TRBJ2-3; D not certain. TRBV23-1 is an ORF, and what it does is uncertain. Trimming removed 8 bases at V and 4 bases at J, with 16 bases between. This CDR3 has 14 residues. The CDR3 DNA reads TGCGCCAGCTGCGCGTCTTTGTCCGCAGATACGCAGTATTTT. Translation gives CASCASLSADTQYF.

The chain joins TRBV28 to TRBJ1-6; a possible D gene is TRBD1 (5 bases). Trimming left V 5 bases short and J 10 bases short, with 15 bases between. The CDR3 is 14 amino acids. Germline loops: CDR1 MDHEN, CDR2 SYDVKM. This chain's CDR3 is CASSPDWGNSPLHF. The CDR3 DNA reads TGTGCCAGCAGTCCCGATTGGGGGAACTCACCCCTCCACTTT.

This chain uses TRBV5-4 with TRBJ2-7, with D possibly TRBD1 on 6 matching bases. This CDR3 contains 15 residues. V was trimmed by 0 bases and J by 0 bases, leaving 10 bases between them. Germline loops: CDR1 SGHNT, CDR2 YYREEE (reference sequence). CDR3 bases: TGTGCCAGCAGCTTGGACAGGGTCCTCTCCTACGAGCAGTACTTC. This codes for CASSLDRVLSYEQYF.

The V gene is TRBV28, the J gene TRBJ2-2; 16 bases line up with TRBD2. Germline loops: CDR1 MDHEN, CDR2 SYDVKM. Unmatched junction bases numbered 12, after V lost 5 bases and J lost 6 bases. The CDR3 sequence is 19 residues long. CDR3 sequence (DNA): TGTGCCAGCAGTCAGGGGACTAGCGGGGGGGCCTGGGTGCCCGGGGAGCTGTTTTTT. Protein product: CASSQGTSGGAWVPGELFF.

The chain uses TRBV9 and TRBJ1-2; TRBD1 might be the D (6 bases). Germline V gives CDR1 SGDLS, CDR2 YYNGEE. The CDR3 length is 12 residues. Trimming left V 5 bases short and J 6 bases short, with 11 bases between. This chain's CDR3 is CASRRGAHGYTF. CDR3 sequence (DNA): TGTGCCAGCAGACGGGGGGCGCATGGCTACACCTTC.

This chain connects TRBV7-8 to TRBJ2-2; TRBD2 aligns across 7 bases. The CDR3 loop spans 16 amino acids. V dropped 1 base and J dropped 3; count of bases not matched to a gene: 5. Per the germline V gene, CDR1 is SGHVS and CDR2 is FQNEAQ. The CDR3, as DNA: TGTGCCAGCAGCTTAGTTTCGGGGGGTTACACCGGGGAGCTGTTTTTT. It codes for CASSLVSGGYTGELFF.

The chain employs TRBV7-3 and TRBJ2-1; 11 nucleotides match TRBD2. With V trimmed by 1 base and J by 6 bases, 8 bases remained unmatched. Looked up from germline, CDR1 is SGHTA and CDR2 is FQGTGA. The CDR3 is 17 residues long. This CDR3 reads CASSLRLLAGDPNEQFF. In DNA form, the CDR3 reads TGTGCCAGCAGCTTAAGACTACTAGCGGGAGATCCCAATGAGCAGTTCTTC. Full variable domain (rest looked up from reference TRBV7-3 and TRBJ2-1): GAGVSQTPSNKVTEKGKYVELRCDPISGHTALYWYRQSLGQGPEFLIYFQGTGAADDSGLPNDRFFAVRPEGSVSTLKIQRTERGDSAVYLCASSLRLLAGDPNEQFFGPGTRLTVL.

The gene calls are TRBV7-9 and TRBJ2-3; perhaps TRBD1 as D (5 bases). Per germline, CDR1 SEHNR and CDR2 FQNEAQ (reference sequence). V was pared by 2 bases and J by 0 bases, with 21 bases between. This CDR3 region has 19 residues. The CDR3 nucleotides are TGTGCCAGCAGCTTACTTAGGGGCCCCGAATACTTTAGCACAGATACGCAGTATTTT. This translates into CASSLLRGPEYFSTDTQYF.

The chain links TRBV5-4 to TRBJ1-6, with D unclear. Germline V gives CDR1 SGHNT, CDR2 YYREEE (reference sequence). The CDR3 sequence is 16 residues long. The V gene lost 4 bases and the J gene lost 0 bases, with 11 bases spanning the gap. CDR3 protein: CASSPGGSSYNSPLHF. CDR3 nucleotide sequence: TGTGCCAGCAGCCCGGGAGGGAGCTCCTATAATTCACCCCTCCACTTT.

This clone occurred a few times. The V gene is TRBV5-8, the J gene TRBJ2-5; 11 bases match TRBD2. This CDR3 spans 16 amino acids. Germline V CDR1 and CDR2: SGHTS, YDEGEE. The V segment lost 4 bases and the J segment 1 base; nucleotides outside the gene matches: 6. In DNA form, the CDR3 reads TGTGCCAGCAGCCACCTGACTAGCGGGACCCAAGAGACCCAGTACTTC. Its protein is CASSHLTSGTQETQYF.

The CDR3 DNA follows: TGTGCCAGCTCACCACAGGGCCCGGGGTACAATGAGCAGTTCTTC. Protein: CASSPQGPGYNEQFF. The rearrangement links TRBV18 to TRBJ2-1, with D possibly matching TRBD2 (5 bases). The CDR3 spans 15 residues. Between the trimmed V and J ends, which lost 1 base and 4 bases, there was a span of 11 bases. Germline CDR1 is KGHSH and CDR2 is LQKENI.